The 20 T cell receptor beta chains given below trace back to one sample, sequenced in a study of OX40 agonist ivuxolimab in advanced cancers. The repertoire was sequenced with immunoSEQ multiplex PCR; TCRdb's copy has only in-frame clones and lacks some. The profile shows about 63,000 clones, more than 60% of them singletons. Sequenced here: CD4+ or CD8+ T cells sorted from blood, sampled in a trial of the OX40 agonist ivuxolimab. Receptor source: an adult with an advanced solid tumor such as melanoma, head and neck, liver or kidney cancer.

This clone was counted only a few times. Within the sample, other DNA sequences also encode this same CDR3. This chain connects TRBV5-1 to TRBJ2-2, with D possibly matching TRBD1 (5 bases). The V and J ends lost 0 bases and 4 bases respectively, with 10 bases between them. Germline CDR1 SGHRS, CDR2 YFSETQ. The length of the CDR3 is 15 residues. The CDR3 DNA reads as TGCGCCAGCAGCTTGGGTGGACAAGCCACCGGGGAGCTGTTTTTT. This translates into CASSLGGQATGELFF.

The chain recombines TRBV6-5 with TRBJ1-2; 10 bases align to TRBD1. Trimming at V came to 1 base and at J to 8 bases, leaving 7 bases not matched to a gene. Germline CDR1 is MNHEY and CDR2 is SVGAGI. The CDR3 loop spans 15 amino acids. The CDR3, as DNA: TGTGCCAGCAGTTACTACTCTTGGACAGGGGGAGGCTACACCTTC. This sequence encodes CASSYYSWTGGGYTF.

In this sample, this clone is medium-sized (0.01 to 0.1%). This chain connects TRBV30 to TRBJ1-1, with D perhaps matching TRBD1 (6 bases). Trimming left V 4 bases short and J 0 bases short, with 12 bases between. The CDR3 length is 14 residues. The germline CDR1 and CDR2 sequences are GTSNPN and SVGIG (reference sequence). CDR3 in amino acids: CAWNGQGMNTEAFF. The CDR3 DNA is TGTGCCTGGAATGGGCAGGGGATGAACACTGAAGCTTTCTTT.

The chain links TRBV5-1 to TRBJ2-1; D unresolved. V was pared by 5 bases and J by 4 bases, with 10 bases between. The CDR3 has 13 amino acids. Germline CDR1 reads SGHRS; CDR2 reads YFSETQ. The CDR3 spells CASRGTVYNEQFF. CDR3 bases: TGCGCCAGCAGAGGCACAGTGTACAATGAGCAGTTCTTC. Based on the CDR3 plus reference TRBV5-1 and TRBJ2-1, the full variable domain is KAGVTQTPRYLIKTRGQQVTLSCSPISGHRSVSWYQQTPGQGLQFLFEYFSETQRNKGNFPGRFSGRQFSNSRSEMNVSTLELGDSALYLCASRGTVYNEQFFGPGTRLTVL.

The rearrangement links TRBV5-5 to TRBJ2-7, with D possibly matching TRBD2 (6 bases). Trimming took 2 bases from V and 0 from J, leaving 15 bases between them. The CDR3 is 16 amino acids. Germline values: CDR1 SGHKS, CDR2 YYEKEE (reference sequence). CDR3 DNA: TGTGCCAGCAGCTTCGCCGGAGGGGCGGGCTCCTACGAGCAGTACTTC. Protein: CASSFAGGAGSYEQYF.

V and J are TRBV19 and TRBJ2-5; 7 bases map to TRBD2. V trimming: 8 bases; J trimming: 3 bases; junction bases outside the gene matches: 6. The CDR3 loop spans 13 amino acids. Per the germline V gene, CDR1 is LNHDA and CDR2 is SQIVND (reference sequence). As DNA, the CDR3 is TGTGCCAGTTCTGGGGGAGGGGAAGAGACCCAGTACTTC. As protein: CASSGGGEETQYF.

The V gene is TRBV7-3, the J gene TRBJ2-3; unclear D gene. The CDR3 is 13 amino acids. Germline CDR1 is SGHTA and CDR2 is FQGTGA. V was trimmed by 7 bases and J by 1 base, leaving 9 bases between them. The CDR3 DNA sequence: TGTGCCAGCAAATCTTCGGGCACAGATACGCAGTATTTT. This gives the protein CASKSSGTDTQYF.

The chain joins TRBV2 to TRBJ2-7, with D possibly called TRBD1 or TRBD2 (5 bases each). Trimming cost V 6 bases and J 0 bases, with 15 bases left between them. This CDR3 has 15 residues. Per the germline V gene, CDR1 is SNHLY and CDR2 is FYNNEI. This CDR3 reads CASRTEGLSSYEQYF. The CDR3 DNA reads as TGTGCCAGCAGAACTGAGGGGTTGAGCTCCTACGAGCAGTACTTC.

This clone is a singleton in its sample. The chain employs TRBV4-1 and TRBJ1-2, with 8 positions matching TRBD1. This CDR3 has 14 residues. CDR1 and CDR2 from the germline V gene are MGHRA and YSYEKL. The V gene end was trimmed by 4 bases and the J gene end by 2 bases; junction bases not matched to a gene: 3. The DNA for the CDR3 is TGCGCCAGCAGCCCAAACAGGGGGAACTATGGCTACACCTTC. The encoded protein is CASSPNRGNYGYTF.

V is TRBV4-1 and J is TRBJ1-2; TRBD1 agrees at 9 bases. Germline assignment: CDR1 MGHRA and CDR2 YSYEKL. The CDR3 is 13 residues long. Trimming took 8 bases from V and 3 from J; bases not matched to a gene: 4. The CDR3 loop is CASSTGGDYGYTF. The CDR3 nucleotides are TGCGCCAGCTCAACAGGGGGCGACTATGGCTACACCTTC.

The CDR3 reads CASSLGTAYNEQFF. The CDR3 nucleotides are TGCGCCAGCAGCTTGGGGACAGCTTACAATGAGCAGTTCTTC. This chain links TRBV5-1 with TRBJ2-1; D is perhaps TRBD1 (6 bases). Trimming took 0 bases from V and 4 from J, leaving 8 bases between them. The CDR3 has 14 amino acids. The germline V gene encodes CDR1 SGHRS and CDR2 YFSETQ.

This chain joins TRBV30 and TRBJ2-5, with D tentatively TRBD1 (5 bases). CDR3 length: 14 amino acids. Germline CDR1 GTSNPN, CDR2 SVGIG (reference sequence). The V end lost 4 bases, the J end lost 2 bases, and 14 bases lay between the germline ends. CDR3 nucleotide sequence: TGTGCCTGGAACGGCAGGGTCGGTCAAGAGACCCAGTACTTC. Amino acids: CAWNGRVGQETQYF. Combining the CDR3 with reference TRBV30 and TRBJ2-5 gives the whole variable domain SQTIHQWPATLVQPVGSPLSLECTVEGTSNPNLYWYRQAAGRGLQLLFYSVGIGQISSEVPQNLSASRPQDRQFILSSKKLLLSDSGFYLCAWNGRVGQETQYFGPGTRLLVL.

This rearrangement joins TRBV19 to TRBJ1-2, with 9 bases fitting TRBD1. J was trimmed by 2 bases and V by 6 bases; bases with no gene match: 4. Germline V gene data show CDR1 as LNHDA and CDR2 as SQIVND (reference sequence). The CDR3 covers 14 residues. This CDR3 is CASRRGTGNYGYTF. The CDR3 region has the DNA TGTGCCAGTAGGAGAGGGACAGGGAACTATGGCTACACCTTC.

This clone was observed once. This rearrangement joins TRBV4-2 to TRBJ2-7; 8 nucleotides line up with TRBD1. This CDR3 contains 16 residues. V lost 2 bases to trimming and J lost 2 bases; unmatched junction nucleotides: 8. The germline gives CDR1 LGHNA, CDR2 YNFKEQ. The CDR3 DNA reads as TGTGCCAGCAGCCAAACCCTCGGACAGGGTGCCTACGAGCAGTACTTC. Protein sequence: CASSQTLGQGAYEQYF.

This CDR3 is CASSSIPGGQQFF. CDR3 DNA: TGTGCCAGCAGTTCCATCCCGGGGGGTCAGCAGTTCTTC. The V and J genes are TRBV6-6 and TRBJ2-1, with 7 bases matching TRBD2. The CDR3 runs 13 residues. V trimming: 4 bases; J trimming: 11 bases; junction bases outside the gene matches: 8. Germline CDR1 MNHNY, CDR2 SVGAGI (reference sequence).

This chain connects TRBV10-3 to TRBJ2-1; D not certain. CDR3 length: 14 residues. CDR1 is ENHRY and CDR2 is SYGVKD in the germline V gene. The V end lost 4 bases, the J end lost 5 bases, and 12 bases lay between the germline ends. CDR3 loop: CAISVSGGNNEQFF. The CDR3 DNA sequence: TGTGCCATCAGTGTCTCGGGTGGGAACAATGAGCAGTTCTTC.

V is TRBV15 and J is TRBJ1-5; TRBD1 aligns across 9 bases. The ends lost 4 bases at V and 5 bases at J; junction bases unmatched: 3. Germline V gene data show CDR1 as LNHNV and CDR2 as YYDKDF (reference sequence). The CDR3 has 14 amino acids. The CDR3 DNA follows: TGTGCCACCAGCATAGACAGGGGGTATCAGCCCCAGCATTTT. Translating it yields CATSIDRGYQPQHF. Using reference TRBV15 and TRBJ1-5 for the parts outside the CDR3, the full variable domain is DAMVIQNPRYQVTQFGKPVTLSCSQTLNHNVMYWYQQKSSQAPKLLFHYYDKDFNNEADTPDNFQSRRPNTSFCFLDIRSPGLGDTAMYLCATSIDRGYQPQHFGDGTRLSIL.

V gene TRBV6-5 combines with J gene TRBJ1-5; 7 bases line up with TRBD1. With V trimmed by 5 bases and J by 0 bases, 4 bases remained unmatched. Germline V gene lookup returns CDR1 MNHEY and CDR2 SVGAGI. The CDR3 is made up of 15 amino acids. The CDR3 nucleotides are TGTGCCAGCAGTAAGGGACAGAATAGCAATCAGCCCCAGCATTTT. Amino acids: CASSKGQNSNQPQHF.

The CDR3 loop reads CAWSNRDRYSYGYTF. For the CDR3, the DNA is TGTGCCTGGAGTAACCGGGACAGATATTCCTATGGCTACACCTTC. The rearrangement links TRBV30 to TRBJ1-2, with 7 bases aligning to TRBD1. The ends lost 2 bases at V and 4 bases at J; junction bases unmatched: 10. This CDR3 has 15 residues. Germline V gives CDR1 GTSNPN, CDR2 SVGIG (reference sequence). Based on the CDR3 plus reference TRBV30 and TRBJ1-2, the full variable domain is SQTIHQWPATLVQPVGSPLSLECTVEGTSNPNLYWYRQAAGRGLQLLFYSVGIGQISSEVPQNLSASRPQDRQFILSSKKLLLSDSGFYLCAWSNRDRYSYGYTFGSGTRLTVV.

V usage is TRBV4-1 and J usage is TRBJ2-2; D could derive from TRBD1 or TRBD2 (5 bases each). V lost 4 bases and J 4 bases, leaving 19 bases between the germline ends. In germline, CDR1 is MGHRA, CDR2 YSYEKL. The CDR3 contains 17 residues. The DNA of the CDR3 is TGCGCCAGCAGCCCCCGAGGGGCGGCGGCAATCACCGGGGAGCTGTTTTTT. This translates into CASSPRGAAAITGELFF.